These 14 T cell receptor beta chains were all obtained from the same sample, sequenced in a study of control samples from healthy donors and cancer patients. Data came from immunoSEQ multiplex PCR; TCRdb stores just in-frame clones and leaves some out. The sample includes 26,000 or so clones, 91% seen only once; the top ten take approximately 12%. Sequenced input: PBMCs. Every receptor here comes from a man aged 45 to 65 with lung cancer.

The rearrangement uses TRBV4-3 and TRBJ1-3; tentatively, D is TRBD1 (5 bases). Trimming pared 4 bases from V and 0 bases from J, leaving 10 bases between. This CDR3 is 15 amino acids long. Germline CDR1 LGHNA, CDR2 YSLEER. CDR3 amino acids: CASSPDSSSGNTIYF. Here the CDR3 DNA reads TGCGCCAGCAGCCCTGACAGTAGCTCTGGAAACACCATATATTTT.

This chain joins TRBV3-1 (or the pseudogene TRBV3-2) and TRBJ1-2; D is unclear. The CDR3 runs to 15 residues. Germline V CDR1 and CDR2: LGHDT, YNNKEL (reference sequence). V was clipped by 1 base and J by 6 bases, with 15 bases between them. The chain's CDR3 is CASSQAGLTIDGYTF. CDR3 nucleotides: TGTGCCAGCAGCCAAGCAGGACTCACCATCGATGGCTACACCTTC.

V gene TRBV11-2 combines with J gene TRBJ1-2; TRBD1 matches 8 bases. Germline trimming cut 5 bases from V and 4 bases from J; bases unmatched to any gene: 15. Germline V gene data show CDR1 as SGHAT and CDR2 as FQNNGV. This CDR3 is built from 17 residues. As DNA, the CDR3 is TGTGCCAGCAGCGCACGTGGACCGGGACAGGTCGGCTATGGCTACACCTTC. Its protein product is CASSARGPGQVGYGYTF.

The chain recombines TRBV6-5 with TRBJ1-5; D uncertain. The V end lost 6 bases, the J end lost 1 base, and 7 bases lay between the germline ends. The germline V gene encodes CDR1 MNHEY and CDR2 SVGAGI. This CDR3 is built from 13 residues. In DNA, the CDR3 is TGTGCCAGCAGGACGGCGAGCAATCAGCCCCAGCATTTT. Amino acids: CASRTASNQPQHF.

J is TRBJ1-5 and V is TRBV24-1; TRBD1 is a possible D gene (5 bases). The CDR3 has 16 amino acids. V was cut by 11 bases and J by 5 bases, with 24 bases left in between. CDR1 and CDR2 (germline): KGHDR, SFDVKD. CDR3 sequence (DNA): TGTGCCATTTACCGGGGCCCACGAAGGCCGGATCAGCCCCAGCATTTT. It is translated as CAIYRGPRRPDQPQHF.

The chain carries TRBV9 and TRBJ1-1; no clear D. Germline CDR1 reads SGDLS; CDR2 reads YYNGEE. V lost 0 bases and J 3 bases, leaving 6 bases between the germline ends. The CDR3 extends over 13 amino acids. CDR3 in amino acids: CASSVDGYTEAFF. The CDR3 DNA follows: TGTGCCAGCAGCGTAGACGGGTACACTGAAGCTTTCTTT.

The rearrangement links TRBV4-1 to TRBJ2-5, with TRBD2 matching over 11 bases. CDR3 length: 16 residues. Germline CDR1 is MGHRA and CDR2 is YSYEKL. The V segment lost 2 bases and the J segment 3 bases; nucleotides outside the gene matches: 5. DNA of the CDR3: TGCGCCAGCAGCCAACCATCGACTAGCGGGGAAGAGACCCAGTACTTC. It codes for CASSQPSTSGEETQYF.

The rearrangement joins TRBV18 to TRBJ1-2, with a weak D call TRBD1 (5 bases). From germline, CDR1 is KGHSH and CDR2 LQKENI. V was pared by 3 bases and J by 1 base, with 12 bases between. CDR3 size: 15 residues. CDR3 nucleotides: TGTGCCAGCTCACCCGTCAGGGCCATTAACTATGGCTACACCTTC. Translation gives CASSPVRAINYGYTF.

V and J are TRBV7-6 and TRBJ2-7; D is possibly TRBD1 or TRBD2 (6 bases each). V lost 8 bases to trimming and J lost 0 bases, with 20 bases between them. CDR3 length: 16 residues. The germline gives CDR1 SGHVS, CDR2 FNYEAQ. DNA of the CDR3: TGTGCCAGCGGGCGGGACACGGCAGGACCCTCCTACGAGCAGTACTTC. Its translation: CASGRDTAGPSYEQYF.

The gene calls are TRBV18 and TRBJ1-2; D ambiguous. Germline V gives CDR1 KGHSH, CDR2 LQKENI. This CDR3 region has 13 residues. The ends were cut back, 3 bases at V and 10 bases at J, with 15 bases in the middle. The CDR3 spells CASSPTEELIYTF. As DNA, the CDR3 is TGTGCCAGCTCACCGACGGAGGAGCTTATCTACACCTTC.

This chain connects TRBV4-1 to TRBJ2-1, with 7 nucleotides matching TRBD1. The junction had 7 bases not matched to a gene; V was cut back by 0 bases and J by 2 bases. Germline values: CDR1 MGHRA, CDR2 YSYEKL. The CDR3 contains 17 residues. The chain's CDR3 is CASSQEETGTAYNEQFF. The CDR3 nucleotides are TGCGCCAGCAGCCAAGAGGAGACAGGGACAGCCTACAATGAGCAGTTCTTC.

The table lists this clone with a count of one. The DNA of the CDR3 is TGTGCCAGCTCACCGACAGGGTCCGGGGCCAACGTCCTGACTTTC. Amino acids: CASSPTGSGANVLTF. The V call is TRBV18, the J call TRBJ2-6, with 7 bases identical to TRBD1. Germline CDR1 is KGHSH and CDR2 is LQKENI. The V segment lost 3 bases and the J segment 4 bases; nucleotides outside the gene matches: 3. The CDR3 is made up of 15 amino acids.

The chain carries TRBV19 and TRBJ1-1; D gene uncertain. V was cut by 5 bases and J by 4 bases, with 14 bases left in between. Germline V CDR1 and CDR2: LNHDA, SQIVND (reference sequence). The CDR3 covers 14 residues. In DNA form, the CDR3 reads TGTGCCAGTAGTTTTCCGGGGTTGGCCACTGAAGCTTTCTTT. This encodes CASSFPGLATEAFF. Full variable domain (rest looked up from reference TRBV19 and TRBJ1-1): DGGITQSPKYLFRKEGQNVTLSCEQNLNHDAMYWYRQDPGQGLRLIYYSQIVNDFQKGDIAEGYSVSREKKESFPLTVTSAQKNPTAFYLCASSFPGLATEAFFGQGTRLTVV.

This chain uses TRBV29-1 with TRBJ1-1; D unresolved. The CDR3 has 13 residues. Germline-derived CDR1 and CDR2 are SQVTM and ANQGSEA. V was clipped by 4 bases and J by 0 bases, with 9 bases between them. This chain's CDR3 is CSVASPVNTEAFF. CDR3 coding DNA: TGCAGCGTTGCGTCTCCAGTGAACACTGAAGCTTTCTTT.